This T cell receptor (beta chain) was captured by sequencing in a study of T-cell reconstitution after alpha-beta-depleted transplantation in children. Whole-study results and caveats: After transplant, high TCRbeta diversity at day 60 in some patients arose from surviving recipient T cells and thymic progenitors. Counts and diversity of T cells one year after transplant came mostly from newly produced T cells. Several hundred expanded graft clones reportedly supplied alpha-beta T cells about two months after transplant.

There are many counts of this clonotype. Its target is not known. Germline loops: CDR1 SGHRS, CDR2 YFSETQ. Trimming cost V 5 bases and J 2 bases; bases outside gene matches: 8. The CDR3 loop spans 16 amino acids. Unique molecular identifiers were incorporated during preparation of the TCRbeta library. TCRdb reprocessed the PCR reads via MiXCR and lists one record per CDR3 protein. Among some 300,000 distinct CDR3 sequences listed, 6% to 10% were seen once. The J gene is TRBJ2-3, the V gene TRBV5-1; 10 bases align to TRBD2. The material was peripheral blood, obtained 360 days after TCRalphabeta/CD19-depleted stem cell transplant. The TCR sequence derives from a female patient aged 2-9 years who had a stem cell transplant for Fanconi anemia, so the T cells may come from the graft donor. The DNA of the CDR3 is TGCGCCAGCAGTCCCCCTAGCGGGGGTGTCACAGATACGCAGTATTTT. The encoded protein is CASSPPSGGVTDTQYF.